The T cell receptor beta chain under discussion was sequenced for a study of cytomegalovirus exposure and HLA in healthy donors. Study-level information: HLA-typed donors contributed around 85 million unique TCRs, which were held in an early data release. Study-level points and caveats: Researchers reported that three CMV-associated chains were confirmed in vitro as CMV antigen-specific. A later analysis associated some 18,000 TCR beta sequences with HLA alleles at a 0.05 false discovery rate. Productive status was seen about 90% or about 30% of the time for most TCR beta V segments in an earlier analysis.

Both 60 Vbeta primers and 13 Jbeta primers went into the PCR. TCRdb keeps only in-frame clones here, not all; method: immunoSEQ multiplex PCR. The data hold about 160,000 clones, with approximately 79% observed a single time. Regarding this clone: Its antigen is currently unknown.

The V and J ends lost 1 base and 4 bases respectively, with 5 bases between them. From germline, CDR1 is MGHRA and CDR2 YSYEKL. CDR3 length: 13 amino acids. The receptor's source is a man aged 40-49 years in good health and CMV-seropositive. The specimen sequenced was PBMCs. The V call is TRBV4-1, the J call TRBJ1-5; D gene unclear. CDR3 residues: CASSQAVNQPQHF. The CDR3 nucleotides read TGCGCCAGCAGCCAAGCGGTGAATCAGCCCCAGCATTTT.